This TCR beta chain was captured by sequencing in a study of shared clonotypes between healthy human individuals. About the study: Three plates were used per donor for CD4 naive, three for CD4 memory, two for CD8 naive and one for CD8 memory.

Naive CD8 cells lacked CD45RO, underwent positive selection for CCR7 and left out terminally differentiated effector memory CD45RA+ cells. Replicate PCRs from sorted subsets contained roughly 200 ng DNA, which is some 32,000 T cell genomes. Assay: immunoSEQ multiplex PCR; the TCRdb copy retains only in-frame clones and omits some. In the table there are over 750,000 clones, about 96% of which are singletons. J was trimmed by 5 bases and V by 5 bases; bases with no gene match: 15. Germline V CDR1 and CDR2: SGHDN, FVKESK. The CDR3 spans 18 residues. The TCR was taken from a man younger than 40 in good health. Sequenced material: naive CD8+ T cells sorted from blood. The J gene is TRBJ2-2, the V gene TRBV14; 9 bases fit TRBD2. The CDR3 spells CASSEIAGEHRGTGELFF. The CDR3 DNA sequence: TGTGCCAGCAGCGAGATAGCGGGAGAACACCGGGGGACCGGGGAGCTGTTTTTT.